This TCR beta chain is drawn from a study of OX40 agonist ivuxolimab in advanced cancers. The germline V gene encodes CDR1 LNHDA and CDR2 SQIVND (reference sequence). The CDR3 contains 15 residues. V dropped 5 bases and J dropped 8 bases, with 21 bases sitting between them. Clones were sequenced by immunoSEQ multiplex PCR, and TCRdb holds only the in-frame ones, with some missing. Among about 73,000 clones listed, about 90% were seen once. Study results and limitations: On average, CD8+ T cells had more expanded clones than CD4+. Among the lowest levels of clonal expansion were found in partial responders at 0.1-3.0 mg/kg.

About this clone itself: The antigen is not known.

The source is an adult with an advanced solid tumor such as melanoma, head and neck, liver or kidney cancer. This chain uses TRBV19 with TRBJ1-2; D is possibly TRBD1 (6 bases). This specimen consisted of CD4+ or CD8+ T cells sorted from blood, obtained in a trial of the OX40 agonist ivuxolimab. This CDR3 is CASSGHGTPLGGYTF. CDR3 sequence (DNA): TGTGCCAGTAGTGGCCACGGGACACCCCTCGGAGGCTACACCTTC.